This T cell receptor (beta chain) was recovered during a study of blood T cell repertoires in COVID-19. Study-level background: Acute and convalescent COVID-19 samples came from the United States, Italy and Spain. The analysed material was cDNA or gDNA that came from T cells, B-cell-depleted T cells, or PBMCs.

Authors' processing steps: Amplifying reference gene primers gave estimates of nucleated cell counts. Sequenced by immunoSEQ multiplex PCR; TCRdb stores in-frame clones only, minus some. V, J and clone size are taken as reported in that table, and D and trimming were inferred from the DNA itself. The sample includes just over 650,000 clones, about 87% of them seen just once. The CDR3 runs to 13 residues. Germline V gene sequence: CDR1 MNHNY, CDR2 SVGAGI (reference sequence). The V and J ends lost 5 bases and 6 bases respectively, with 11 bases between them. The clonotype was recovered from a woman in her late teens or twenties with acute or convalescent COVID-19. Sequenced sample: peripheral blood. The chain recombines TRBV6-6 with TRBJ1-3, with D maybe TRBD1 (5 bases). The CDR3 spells CASSDSPVNTIYF. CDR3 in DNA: TGTGCCAGCAGTGACAGCCCAGTAAACACCATATATTTT.